The clone carrying this T cell receptor beta chain was seen ten or more times. The data belong to a study of T cells after yellow fever vaccination. Study in general: Where fractions had low cell numbers, libraries were prepared from them with the SMART-Seq v4 Ultra Low Input RNA kit.

A single record per CDR3 protein comes from TCRdb applying MiXCR to the 5' RACE reads. The sample contains approximately 550,000 distinct CDR3 sequences, less than 20% of which appear only once. Germline values: CDR1 SGHVT, CDR2 SQSDAQ. The CDR3 runs to 15 residues. Trimming removed 5 bases from V and 1 base from J; junction bases left unmatched: 8. The source of this sequence is a man aged 25-45 years who received the YFV17D yellow fever vaccine. The source material was PBMCs, sampled 15 days after the yellow fever booster vaccination. The gene calls are TRBV7-4 and TRBJ2-7; 7 bases are a match to TRBD1. The CDR3 is CASSGLQGISYEQYF. CDR3 bases: TGTGCCAGCAGCGGGTTACAGGGGATTTCCTACGAGCAGTACTTC.